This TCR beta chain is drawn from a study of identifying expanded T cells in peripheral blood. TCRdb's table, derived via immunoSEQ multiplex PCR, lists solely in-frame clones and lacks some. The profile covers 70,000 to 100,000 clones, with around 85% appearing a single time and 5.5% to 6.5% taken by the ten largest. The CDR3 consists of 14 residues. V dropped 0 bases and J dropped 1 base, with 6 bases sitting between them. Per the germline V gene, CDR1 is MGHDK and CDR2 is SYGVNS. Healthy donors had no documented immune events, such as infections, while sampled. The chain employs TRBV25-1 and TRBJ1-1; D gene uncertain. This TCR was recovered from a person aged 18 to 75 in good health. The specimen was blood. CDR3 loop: CASSEYMPNTEAFF. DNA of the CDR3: TGTGCCAGCAGTGAATATATGCCGAACACTGAAGCTTTCTTT. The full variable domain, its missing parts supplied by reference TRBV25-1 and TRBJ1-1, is EADIYQTPRYLVIGTGKKITLECSQTMGHDKMYWYQQDPGMELHLIHYSYGVNSTEKGDLSSESTVSRIRTEHFPLTLESARPSHTSQYLCASSEYMPNTEAFFGQGTRLTVV.